Below, 9 T cell receptor beta chains from the same sample are listed, as sequenced in a study of T cell responses to AZD1222 COVID-19 vaccine. Assay: immunoSEQ multiplex PCR; the TCRdb copy retains only in-frame clones and omits some. The sample has about 110,000 clones; about nine tenths are singletons. Sequenced material: peripheral blood, taken on day 0 of MenACWY control vaccination. These receptor sequences come from an adult in good health.

The chain carries TRBV27 and TRBJ2-7, with D maybe TRBD1 (6 bases). Deletions cut 1 base from V and 2 bases from J, with 12 bases between. CDR3 length: 15 residues. The V gene's germline CDR1 is MNHEY and CDR2 SMNVEV (reference sequence). This CDR3 reads CASSLYQGKTYEQYF. In DNA form, the CDR3 reads TGTGCCAGCAGTTTATACCAGGGGAAGACCTACGAGCAGTACTTC.

The chain couples TRBV5-1 to TRBJ2-7; TRBD1 matches 7 bases. The V segment lost 5 bases and the J segment 7 bases; nucleotides outside the gene matches: 3. The CDR3 sequence is 11 residues long. The V gene's germline CDR1 is SGHRS and CDR2 YFSETQ. CDR3 region: CASSPGQEQYF. Written as DNA, the CDR3 is TGCGCCAGCAGTCCGGGACAGGAGCAGTACTTC. The variable domain in full, with the rest retrieved from reference TRBV5-1 and TRBJ2-7, is KAGVTQTPRYLIKTRGQQVTLSCSPISGHRSVSWYQQTPGQGLQFLFEYFSETQRNKGNFPGRFSGRQFSNSRSEMNVSTLELGDSALYLCASSPGQEQYFGPGTRLTVT.

CDR3 sequence: CASSQGQGANEQYF. The CDR3 DNA reads as TGTGCCAGCAGCCAGGGACAGGGGGCTAACGAGCAGTACTTC. The chain joins TRBV7-6 to TRBJ2-7; TRBD1 aligns across 12 bases. J gave up 5 bases and V 5 bases, and 4 bases lay outside the gene matches. Germline CDR1 reads SGHVS; CDR2 reads FNYEAQ. CDR3 length equals 14 residues.

The V gene is TRBV9, the J gene TRBJ2-1, with 9 bases lining up with TRBD2. The CDR3 has 15 amino acids. Unmatched junction bases numbered 5, after V lost 3 bases and J lost 4 bases. The germline gives CDR1 SGDLS, CDR2 YYNGEE. The CDR3 DNA reads TGTGCCAGCAGCGCGCTAGCGGGGTCTTACAATGAGCAGTTCTTC. Translated: CASSALAGSYNEQFF.

The chain employs TRBV2 and TRBJ1-3, with D possibly being TRBD1 (6 bases). Trimming shortened V by 6 bases and J by 1 base, and 13 bases separated the two germline ends. This CDR3 spans 15 amino acids. Germline values: CDR1 SNHLY, CDR2 FYNNEI. The CDR3 DNA sequence: TGTGCCAGCAGGGTCGACAGGCTTTCTGGAAACACCATATATTTT. This sequence encodes CASRVDRLSGNTIYF. The full variable domain, completed using reference TRBV2 and TRBJ1-3, is EPEVTQTPSHQVTQMGQEVILRCVPISNHLYFYWYRQILGQKVEFLVSFYNNEISEKSEIFDDQFSVERPDGSNFTLKIRSTKLEDSAMYFCASRVDRLSGNTIYFGEGSWLTVV.

This chain connects TRBV11-2 to TRBJ1-6; TRBD1 is a possible D gene (5 bases). V shed 1 base and J shed 8 bases, with 15 bases lying between them. Germline CDR1 and CDR2: SGHAT and FQNNGV. The CDR3 consists of 16 residues. The CDR3 spells CASSLAAGGRHSPLHF. The CDR3 nucleotides are TGTGCCAGCAGCTTAGCTGCCGGGGGAAGACATTCACCCCTCCACTTT.

This CDR3 is CASRRGSGSGNTIYF. The CDR3 nucleotides are TGCGCCAGCAGGCGGGGCTCAGGGAGTGGAAACACCATATATTTT. The chain recombines TRBV5-1 with TRBJ1-3; perhaps TRBD1 as D (5 bases). Looked up from germline, CDR1 is SGHRS and CDR2 is YFSETQ. The V gene lost 5 bases and the J gene lost 3 bases, with 15 bases spanning the gap. The CDR3 covers 15 residues.

The chain is built from TRBV6-5 and TRBJ1-6; D remains unclear. This CDR3 comprises 15 residues. Between the trimmed V and J ends, which lost 0 bases and 3 bases, there was a span of 6 bases. The germline V gene encodes CDR1 MNHEY and CDR2 SVGAGI. The CDR3 sequence: CASSYSGYYNSPLHF. The CDR3 bases are TGTGCCAGCAGTTACTCAGGATACTATAATTCACCCCTCCACTTT.

This chain connects TRBV9 to TRBJ2-2; 9 bases are shared with TRBD1. The CDR3 consists of 16 residues. Germline CDR1 is SGDLS and CDR2 is YYNGEE. Germline trimming cut 3 bases from V and 2 bases from J; bases unmatched to any gene: 5. CDR3 in DNA: TGTGCCAGCAGCGCAGACAGGGGGTCAAACACCGGGGAGCTGTTTTTT. Amino acids: CASSADRGSNTGELFF.